Each of the 21 T cell receptor beta chains below was sequenced from the same sample in a study of human T cells and chemical hapten exposure. Noted time point: patch test 2, 6 weeks after DPC sensitization. Documented treatment: therapeutic diphenylcyclopropenone sensitization with weekly scalp DPC. TCRdb used MiXCR to reprocess the RACE reads, holding one entry per CDR3 protein. The sample yields roughly 150,000 distinct CDR3 sequences, 12% seen once. Here the sequenced sample was whole blood, taken in connection with sensitization to the hapten diphenylcyclopropenone (DPC). Receptors were obtained from a woman between 50 and 59 years old with alopecia areata. Some clones in this sample may be carry-over from other donors' samples.

This clonotype came up many times. The chain joins TRBV2 to TRBJ2-2, with 11 bases matching TRBD2. Germline V gene data show CDR1 as SNHLY and CDR2 as FYNNEI. V shed 8 bases and J 3 bases; nucleotides not matched to a gene: 11. The CDR3 contains 17 residues. CDR3 sequence reads: CASWDRLAGGDTGELFF. The DNA for the CDR3 is TGTGCCAGCTGGGACCGTCTAGCGGGAGGCGACACCGGGGAGCTGTTTTTT.

There are a few counts of this clonotype. This chain connects TRBV9 to TRBJ2-3; a weak D match, TRBD2 (6 bases). This CDR3 has 15 amino acids. V gave up 3 bases and J gave up 0 bases, with 11 bases separating them. Germline CDR1 and CDR2: SGDLS and YYNGEE. CDR3 protein: CASSGASASTDTQYF. The CDR3 nucleotides are TGTGCCAGCAGCGGAGCTAGCGCTAGCACAGATACGCAGTATTTT.

For the CDR3, the DNA is TGTGCCAGCAGCTTAGCAGTCCGTCAAGAGACCCAGTACTTC. The encoded protein is CASSLAVRQETQYF. This chain connects TRBV7-9 to TRBJ2-5; the D is unclear. Germline V gives CDR1 SEHNR, CDR2 FQNEAQ (reference sequence). The CDR3 loop spans 14 amino acids. Trimming stripped 0 bases from V and 2 bases from J, with 7 bases between.

Only a few counts were recorded for this clonotype. The chain uses TRBV28 and TRBJ2-7; D gene unclear. Germline V lookup: CDR1 MDHEN, CDR2 SYDVKM. V was cut by 7 bases and J by 3 bases, with 10 bases left in between. The CDR3 length is 12 residues. Here the CDR3 DNA reads TGTGCCAGCAACAAGGGCCTCTACGAGCAGTACTTC. Translated, it gives CASNKGLYEQYF.

This clonotype was picked up many times. This chain links TRBV6-6 with TRBJ1-2; 11 nucleotides match TRBD1. This CDR3 is 13 amino acids long. The junction had 5 bases not matched to a gene; V was cut back by 5 bases and J by 9 bases. Germline V gene sequence: CDR1 MNHNY, CDR2 SVGAGI (reference sequence). The CDR3 nucleotides read TGTGCCAGCAGTGGACAGGGGGCCACAAGCTACACCTTC. Translating gives CASSGQGATSYTF.

This clonotype has at least ten counts. V and J are TRBV12-3 or TRBV12-4 and TRBJ1-6, with D perhaps matching TRBD1 (6 bases). This CDR3 spans 17 amino acids. V lost 8 bases and J 0 bases, leaving 17 bases between the germline ends. CDR3 in amino acids: CASPQPIQGSYNSPLHF. DNA for the CDR3: TGTGCCAGCCCGCAACCTATACAGGGCTCCTATAATTCACCCCTCCACTTT.

This clonotype showed up many times. The chain carries TRBV11-2 and TRBJ1-1; D is ambiguous. V was shortened by 0 bases and J by 11 bases, with 10 bases between the two germline ends. From germline, CDR1 is SGHAT and CDR2 FQNNGV. The CDR3 is 12 residues long. The CDR3 DNA reads TGTGCCAGCAGCTTAGAGGAGTCGCCCGCTTTCTTT. This translates into CASSLEESPAFF.

The rearrangement links TRBV20-1 to TRBJ2-1; no reliable D call. Germline CDR1 is DFQATT and CDR2 is SNEGSKA (reference sequence). Trimming shortened V by 3 bases and J by 0 bases, and 9 bases separated the two germline ends. The CDR3 sequence is 14 residues long. In nucleotides, the CDR3 is TGCAGTGCTAGTTTGGGTAGCTCCTACAATGAGCAGTTCTTC. Its protein is CSASLGSSYNEQFF.

Written as DNA, the CDR3 is TGTGCCAGCAACAGGGATAGAGGAGCTAACTATGGCTACACCTTC. Translating gives CASNRDRGANYGYTF. This rearrangement joins TRBV2 to TRBJ1-2, with D tentatively TRBD1 (6 bases). Trimming removed 7 bases at V and 0 bases at J, with 15 bases between. The CDR3 covers 15 residues. The germline V gene has CDR1 SNHLY and CDR2 FYNNEI.

This chain uses TRBV27 with TRBJ1-2, with unresolved D. Between the trimmed V and J ends, which lost 3 bases and 2 bases, there was a span of 7 bases. There are 13 residues in the CDR3. Germline CDR1 is MNHEY and CDR2 is SMNVEV (reference sequence). The CDR3: CASSFQQNYGYTF. In DNA form, the CDR3 reads TGTGCCAGCAGTTTCCAACAGAACTATGGCTACACCTTC.

The rearrangement uses TRBV6-6 and TRBJ2-3; 8 positions match TRBD1. The CDR3 runs 15 residues. With V trimmed by 2 bases and J by 5 bases, 6 bases remained unmatched. The V gene's germline CDR1 is MNHNY and CDR2 SVGAGI (reference sequence). CDR3 bases: TGTGCCAGCAGTTACAAACTTACAGGGGGAGATACGCAGTATTTT. Residues: CASSYKLTGGDTQYF.

J is TRBJ1-6 and V is TRBV6-5; 7 nucleotides line up with TRBD1. The ends lost 2 bases at V and 10 bases at J; junction bases unmatched: 8. CDR3 length equals 15 residues. Germline V gene sequence: CDR1 MNHEY, CDR2 SVGAGI. The CDR3 is CASSYTRGVKSPLHF. As DNA, the CDR3 is TGTGCCAGCAGTTACACCAGGGGGGTAAAATCACCCCTCCACTTT.

This clonotype was seen repeatedly, ten times or more. The rearrangement uses TRBV6-4 and TRBJ2-2; weak D call: TRBD1 (6 bases). Germline V gene data show CDR1 as MRHNA and CDR2 as SNTAGT. V was trimmed by 5 bases and J by 6 bases, leaving 16 bases between them. CDR3 length: 15 amino acids. The CDR3: CASSLQGTLPGELFF. CDR3 coding DNA: TGTGCCAGCAGTCTTCAGGGGACCCTCCCCGGGGAGCTGTTTTTT.

V gene TRBV29-1 combines with J gene TRBJ1-5; no clear D gene. The CDR3 length is 12 residues. CDR1 is SQVTM, CDR2 ANQGSEA, per germline. Trimming took off 4 bases at V and 6 bases at J, with 10 bases between the two ends. CDR3 bases: TGCAGCGTTGGGGGATTAAGTCAGCCCCAGCATTTT. It specifies CSVGGLSQPQHF.

This clonotype has more than one count but fewer than ten. V is TRBV7-2 and J is TRBJ2-3; the match to TRBD2 covers 9 bases. Per germline, CDR1 SGHTA and CDR2 FQGNSA. The junction had 8 bases not matched to a gene; V was cut back by 5 bases and J by 5 bases. The CDR3 length is 15 residues. CDR3 protein: CASSRSGSSGDTQYF. The CDR3 DNA sequence: TGTGCCAGCAGCCGTAGCGGGAGCTCGGGAGATACGCAGTATTTT.

This clonotype appeared a few times. This chain uses TRBV20-1 with TRBJ2-7; 7 bases fit TRBD2. The V gene end was trimmed by 6 bases and the J gene end by 3 bases; junction bases not matched to a gene: 5. Germline V gene lookup returns CDR1 DFQATT and CDR2 SNEGSKA (reference sequence). This CDR3 comprises 12 residues. CDR3 protein: CSAPTSVYEQYF. The CDR3 DNA follows: TGCAGTGCCCCCACTAGCGTCTACGAGCAGTACTTC.

The V gene is TRBV29-1, the J gene TRBJ2-1; 13 bases line up with TRBD2. Trimming cost V 4 bases and J 1 base; bases outside gene matches: 1. CDR3 length: 15 residues. Germline loops: CDR1 SQVTM, CDR2 ANQGSEA. The CDR3 region has the DNA TGCAGCGTTGGGACTAGCGGGAGATCCTACAATGAGCAGTTCTTC. It is translated as CSVGTSGRSYNEQFF.

The chain is built from TRBV15 and TRBJ2-5; D ambiguous. CDR1 and CDR2 (germline): LNHNV, YYDKDF (reference sequence). The CDR3 covers 14 residues. Trimming cost V 0 bases and J 5 bases, with 10 bases left between them. The CDR3 DNA is TGTGCCACCAGCAGAGATCTAGGGTTGGAGACCCAGTACTTC. Translation: CATSRDLGLETQYF.

There are a few counts of this clonotype. J is TRBJ1-2 and V is TRBV12-3 or TRBV12-4; 9 nucleotides match TRBD1. This CDR3 has 13 residues. J was trimmed by 5 bases and V by 8 bases; bases with no gene match: 6. This CDR3 reads CASGTGPIYGYTF. The CDR3 DNA follows: TGTGCCAGCGGGACAGGGCCGATTTATGGCTACACCTTC.

This clonotype showed up just a few times. The rearrangement links TRBV20-1 to TRBJ2-2; TRBD1 agrees at 8 bases. V dropped 3 bases and J dropped 0; count of bases not matched to a gene: 6. The CDR3 covers 16 residues. CDR1 is DFQATT, CDR2 SNEGSKA, per germline (reference sequence). The CDR3 DNA reads TGCAGTGCTAGGAAAGTGGGACAGGCGAACACCGGGGAGCTGTTTTTT. Translating it yields CSARKVGQANTGELFF.

The CDR3 sequence: CASSPDGVSGANVLTF. The CDR3 region has the DNA TGTGCCAGCTCACCAGACGGGGTTTCTGGGGCCAACGTCCTGACTTTC. The gene calls are TRBV18 and TRBJ2-6, with D perhaps matching TRBD2 (5 bases). Trimming took 2 bases from V and 1 from J, leaving 9 bases between them. The CDR3 sequence is 16 residues long. CDR1 KGHSH and CDR2 LQKENI come from the germline V gene.